One sample yielded the 21 T cell receptor beta chains listed below, sequenced in a study of blood T cell repertoires in COVID-19. Here immunoSEQ multiplex PCR was the method, and the copy in TCRdb shows in-frame clones only, minus some. The repertoire holds about 88,000 clones, with about 88% as singletons. Sequencing was performed on peripheral blood. All receptors come from an elderly woman with acute or convalescent COVID-19.

The chain couples TRBV7-9 to TRBJ1-2, with a weak D call TRBD1 (5 bases). Germline V lookup: CDR1 SEHNR, CDR2 FQNEAQ (reference sequence). V dropped 3 bases and J dropped 1 base, with 9 bases sitting between them. The CDR3 extends over 14 amino acids. This chain's CDR3 is CASSFGQGNYGYTF. In DNA, the CDR3 is TGTGCCAGCAGCTTTGGGCAGGGTAACTATGGCTACACCTTC.

The chain combines TRBV7-2 with TRBJ1-2; TRBD1 matches at 8 bases. The CDR3 runs to 15 residues. Germline values: CDR1 SGHTA, CDR2 FQGNSA. The ends lost 4 bases at V and 8 bases at J; junction bases unmatched: 12. The CDR3 sequence: CASSSSWQGADGYTF. The CDR3, as DNA: TGTGCCAGCAGCTCCTCTTGGCAGGGGGCAGACGGCTACACCTTC.

This chain joins TRBV28 and TRBJ1-5; D uncertain. CDR1 is MDHEN, CDR2 SYDVKM, per germline. This CDR3 has 15 amino acids. V was cut by 1 base and J by 6 bases, with 13 bases left in between. The CDR3 spells CASSLSGHGGQPQHF. CDR3 in DNA: TGTGCCAGCAGTTTATCCGGGCACGGAGGTCAGCCCCAGCATTTT.

The chain employs TRBV21-1 and TRBJ1-4. TRBV21-1 corresponds to a pseudogene. The CDR3 is 15 amino acids. The CDR3 bases are TGTGCCAGCAACACTACTTTACGGAATAATGAAAAACTGTTTTTT. This gives the protein CASNTTLRNNEKLFF.

The gene calls are TRBV4-2 and TRBJ1-5, with 8 bases matching TRBD1. J was trimmed by 4 bases and V by 2 bases; bases with no gene match: 4. CDR3 length: 15 residues. Germline values: CDR1 LGHNA, CDR2 YNFKEQ. CDR3 DNA: TGTGCCAGCAGCCAACCGGGACAGGATAATCAGCCCCAGCATTTT. Its protein is CASSQPGQDNQPQHF.

This chain uses TRBV5-8 with TRBJ2-1; D is possibly TRBD2 (6 bases). With 0 bases removed from V and 0 bases from J, the gap between germline ends came to 7 bases. From germline, CDR1 is SGHTS and CDR2 YDEGEE. This CDR3 contains 15 residues. CDR3 loop: CASSLGRDSYNEQFF. CDR3 sequence (DNA): TGTGCCAGCAGCTTGGGGAGGGACTCCTACAATGAGCAGTTCTTC.

The chain links TRBV7-3 to TRBJ2-2; 8 bases are shared with TRBD1. Germline trimming cut 5 bases from V and 6 bases from J; bases unmatched to any gene: 8. The CDR3 has 15 amino acids. Germline lookup yields CDR1 SGHTA and CDR2 FQGTGA. CDR3 DNA: TGTGCCAGCAGCCCCGGACAGGGACGGGCCGGGGAGCTGTTTTTT. Its protein product is CASSPGQGRAGELFF.

DNA for the CDR3: TGCGCCAGCAGCAGGACAGACAATGGCTACACCTTC. Translated: CASSRTDNGYTF. The chain combines TRBV5-1 with TRBJ1-2, with D perhaps matching TRBD1 (6 bases). V lost 4 bases and J lost 6, with 10 bases in between. CDR1 and CDR2 from the germline V gene are SGHRS and YFSETQ. The CDR3 is made up of 12 amino acids.

The count of this clone is one. CDR3 coding DNA: TGTGCCAGCAGCTACAGGGGGAGTAATGAAAAACTGTTTTTT. The encoded protein is CASSYRGSNEKLFF. The chain carries TRBV5-6 and TRBJ1-4; 8 nucleotides line up with TRBD1. The CDR3 extends over 14 amino acids. The V gene's germline CDR1 is SGHDT and CDR2 YYEEEE. The junction had 2 bases not matched to a gene; V was cut back by 3 bases and J by 4 bases. Full variable domain (missing parts from reference TRBV5-6 and TRBJ1-4): DAGVTQSPTHLIKTRGQQVTLRCSPKSGHDTVSWYQQALGQGPQFIFQYYEEEERQRGNFPDRFSGHQFPNYSSELNVNALLLGDSALYLCASSYRGSNEKLFFGSGTQLSVL.

This rearrangement joins TRBV7-9 to TRBJ2-5; 7 bases align to TRBD2. Germline values: CDR1 SEHNR, CDR2 FQNEAQ (reference sequence). Trimming took 5 bases from V and 0 from J; bases not matched to a gene: 9. The CDR3 loop spans 16 amino acids. CDR3 amino acids: CASSPVGLGNQETQYF. CDR3 nucleotides: TGTGCCAGCAGCCCCGTAGGACTAGGGAACCAAGAGACCCAGTACTTC.

This sequence joins TRBV19 and TRBJ1-3, with D possibly matching TRBD1 (5 bases). Trimming cost V 4 bases and J 0 bases, with 13 bases left between them. There are 16 residues in the CDR3. In germline, CDR1 is LNHDA, CDR2 SQIVND (reference sequence). The CDR3 protein is CASSSSRRGSGNTIYF. The CDR3 region has the DNA TGTGCCAGTAGTAGCTCTAGAAGGGGCTCTGGAAACACCATATATTTT.

This chain links TRBV7-8 with TRBJ2-7; the D gene is possibly TRBD1 (6 bases). The CDR3 covers 17 residues. V dropped 1 base and J dropped 4 bases, with 20 bases sitting between them. Germline lookup yields CDR1 SGHVS and CDR2 FQNEAQ. CDR3 in amino acids: CASSLEDRPRTRYEQYF. CDR3 bases: TGTGCCAGCAGCTTAGAAGACAGGCCCCGCACCCGATACGAGCAGTACTTC.

The CDR3 here is CATSTISAGGPYNEQFF. CDR3 DNA: TGTGCCACCAGTACGATTTCAGCGGGAGGGCCCTACAATGAGCAGTTCTTC. The chain joins TRBV24-1 to TRBJ2-1; TRBD2 agrees at 10 bases. CDR3 length: 17 amino acids. V dropped 6 bases and J dropped 2; count of bases not matched to a gene: 9. Germline V gene sequence: CDR1 KGHDR, CDR2 SFDVKD.

V and J are TRBV21-1 and TRBJ1-1; the table names TRBD1, a call not compared with the DNA. TRBV21-1 is a documented pseudogene. This CDR3 has 11 residues. Here the CDR3 DNA reads TGTGCCCGCCGGGACAGGGGTTTGGCTTTCTTT. Protein sequence: CARRDRGLAFF.

This clone has just a few counts. The chain links TRBV28 to TRBJ1-3; 9 nucleotides agree with TRBD1. The CDR3 spans 14 residues. V lost 5 bases and J lost 7; bases outside the gene matches: 6. Germline V gene sequence: CDR1 MDHEN, CDR2 SYDVKM. In DNA, the CDR3 is TGTGCCAGCAGTCTACAGGGGGCCGGCAACACCATATATTTT. This encodes CASSLQGAGNTIYF.

The gene calls are TRBV7-9 and TRBJ1-3; D is undetermined. Trimming stripped 3 bases from V and 0 bases from J, with 9 bases between. Germline CDR1 and CDR2: SEHNR and FQNEAQ (reference sequence). The CDR3 runs to 15 residues. The CDR3 sequence is CASSFPVGSGNTIYF. CDR3 DNA: TGTGCCAGCAGCTTTCCGGTTGGCTCTGGAAACACCATATATTTT. The whole variable domain, filled in from reference TRBV7-9 and TRBJ1-3, reads DTGVSQNPRHKITKRGQNVTFRCDPISEHNRLYWYRQTLGQGPEFLTYFQNEAQLEKSRLLSDRFSAERPKGSFSTLEIQRTEQGDSAMYLCASSFPVGSGNTIYFGEGSWLTVV.

V and J are TRBV11-2 and TRBJ2-2; no definite D call. Germline V CDR1 and CDR2: SGHAT, FQNNGV. Trimming stripped 1 base from V and 8 bases from J, with 5 bases between. The CDR3 runs to 12 residues. In DNA, the CDR3 is TGTGCCAGCAGCTTAGGTTATGGGGAGCTGTTTTTT. It yields the protein CASSLGYGELFF.

This chain links TRBV27 with TRBJ1-2; 7 bases map to TRBD1. CDR1 and CDR2 (germline): MNHEY, SMNVEV (reference sequence). V trimming: 4 bases; J trimming: 0 bases; junction bases outside the gene matches: 8. This CDR3 contains 16 residues. The CDR3 protein is CASSSAGQVANYGYTF. In nucleotides, the CDR3 is TGTGCCAGCAGTTCGGCCGGACAGGTCGCTAACTATGGCTACACCTTC.

This clone was seen just once. V is TRBV2 and J is TRBJ2-5; tentative D call: TRBD1 (6 bases). CDR1 is SNHLY, CDR2 FYNNEI, per germline. This CDR3 region has 14 residues. Between the trimmed V and J ends, which lost 7 bases and 2 bases, there was a span of 14 bases. The DNA for the CDR3 is TGTGCCAGCACAAGCAGGACAGTTCAAGAGACCCAGTACTTC. This gives the protein CASTSRTVQETQYF.

The chain couples TRBV7-9 to TRBJ1-5, with TRBD1 identical over 10 bases. Germline loops: CDR1 SEHNR, CDR2 FQNEAQ (reference sequence). CDR3 length: 16 amino acids. Trimming removed 3 bases from V and 9 bases from J; junction bases left unmatched: 11. The CDR3 region is CASSLAGTGEFGPQHF. As DNA, the CDR3 is TGTGCCAGCAGCTTGGCCGGGACAGGGGAGTTCGGGCCCCAGCATTTT.

The chain employs TRBV15 and TRBJ2-3; a weak D match, TRBD2 (5 bases). Between the trimmed V and J ends, which lost 5 bases and 1 base, there was a span of 16 bases. The CDR3 loop spans 16 amino acids. The germline V gene encodes CDR1 LNHNV and CDR2 YYDKDF (reference sequence). The CDR3 nucleotides read TGTGCCACCAGCTCTAGAGCGGTTGGGGGCACAGATACGCAGTATTTT. Amino acids: CATSSRAVGGTDTQYF. The whole variable domain, remainder taken from reference TRBV15 and TRBJ2-3, is DAMVIQNPRYQVTQFGKPVTLSCSQTLNHNVMYWYQQKSSQAPKLLFHYYDKDFNNEADTPDNFQSRRPNTSFCFLDIRSPGLGDTAMYLCATSSRAVGGTDTQYFGPGTRLTVL.